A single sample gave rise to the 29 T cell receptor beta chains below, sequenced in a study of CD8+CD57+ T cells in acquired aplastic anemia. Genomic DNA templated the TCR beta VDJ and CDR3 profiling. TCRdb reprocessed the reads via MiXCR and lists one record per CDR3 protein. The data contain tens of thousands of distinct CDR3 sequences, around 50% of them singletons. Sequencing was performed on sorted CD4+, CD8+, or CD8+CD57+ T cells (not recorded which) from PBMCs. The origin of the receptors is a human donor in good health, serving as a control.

The CDR3 protein is CSVGTSGGEQFF. The CDR3 DNA follows: TGCAGCGTAGGGACTAGCGGAGGGGAGCAGTTCTTC. The chain links TRBV29-1 to TRBJ2-1, with 11 bases fitting TRBD2. Germline values: CDR1 SQVTM, CDR2 ANQGSEA. This CDR3 has 12 amino acids. V lost 6 bases and J lost 10; bases outside the gene matches: 5.

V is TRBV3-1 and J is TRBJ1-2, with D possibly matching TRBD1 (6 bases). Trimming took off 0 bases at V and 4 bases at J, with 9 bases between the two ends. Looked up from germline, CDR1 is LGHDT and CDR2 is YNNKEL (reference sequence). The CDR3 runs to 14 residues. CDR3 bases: TGTGCCAGCAGCCAAGATTTAGGGGGCTATGGCTACACCTTC. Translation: CASSQDLGGYGYTF.

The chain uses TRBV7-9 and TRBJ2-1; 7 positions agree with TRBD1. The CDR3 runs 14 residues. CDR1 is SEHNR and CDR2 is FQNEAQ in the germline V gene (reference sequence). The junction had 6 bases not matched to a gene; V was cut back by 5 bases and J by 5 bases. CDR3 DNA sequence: TGTGCCAGCAGCCGTAAGGGGGCTCACAATGAGCAGTTCTTC. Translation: CASSRKGAHNEQFF.

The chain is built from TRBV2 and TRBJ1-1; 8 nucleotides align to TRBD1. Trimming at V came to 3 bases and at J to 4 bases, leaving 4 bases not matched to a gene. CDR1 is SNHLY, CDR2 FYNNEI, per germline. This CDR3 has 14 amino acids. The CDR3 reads CASSDWTGSTEAFF. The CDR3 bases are TGTGCCAGCAGTGACTGGACAGGGTCCACTGAAGCTTTCTTT.

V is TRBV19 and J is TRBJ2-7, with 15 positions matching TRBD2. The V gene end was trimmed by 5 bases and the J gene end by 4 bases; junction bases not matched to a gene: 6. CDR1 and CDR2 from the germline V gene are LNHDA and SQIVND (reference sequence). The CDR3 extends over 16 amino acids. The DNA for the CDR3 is TGTGCCAGTAGTCCGGGACTAGCGGGAGGTCTTTACGAGCAGTACTTC. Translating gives CASSPGLAGGLYEQYF.

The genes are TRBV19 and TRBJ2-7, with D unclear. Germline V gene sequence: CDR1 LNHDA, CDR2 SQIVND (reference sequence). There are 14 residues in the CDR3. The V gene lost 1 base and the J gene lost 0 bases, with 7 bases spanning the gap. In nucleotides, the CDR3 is TGTGCCAGTAGTATAGTCGGATTCTCCTACGAGCAGTACTTC. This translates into CASSIVGFSYEQYF.

CDR3 protein: CASSVGLADTDTQYF. CDR3 nucleotide sequence: TGTGCCAGCAGCGTAGGACTAGCGGACACAGATACGCAGTATTTT. The chain combines TRBV9 with TRBJ2-3, with 9 bases identical to TRBD2. The J segment lost 2 bases and the V segment lost 0 bases, leaving 1 base of the junction unmatched. Per the germline V gene, CDR1 is SGDLS and CDR2 is YYNGEE. There are 15 residues in the CDR3.

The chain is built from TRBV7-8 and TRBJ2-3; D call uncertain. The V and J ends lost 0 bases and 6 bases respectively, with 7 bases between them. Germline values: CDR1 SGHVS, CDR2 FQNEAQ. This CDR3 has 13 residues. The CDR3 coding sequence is TGTGCCAGCAGCTTAGCGGTTGGGGATACGCAGTATTTT. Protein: CASSLAVGDTQYF.

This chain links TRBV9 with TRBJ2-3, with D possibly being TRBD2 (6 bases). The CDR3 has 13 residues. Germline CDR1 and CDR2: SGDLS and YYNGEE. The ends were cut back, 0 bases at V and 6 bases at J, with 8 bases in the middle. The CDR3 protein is CASSVGAGDTQYF. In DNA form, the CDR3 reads TGTGCCAGCAGCGTAGGGGCGGGGGATACGCAGTATTTT.

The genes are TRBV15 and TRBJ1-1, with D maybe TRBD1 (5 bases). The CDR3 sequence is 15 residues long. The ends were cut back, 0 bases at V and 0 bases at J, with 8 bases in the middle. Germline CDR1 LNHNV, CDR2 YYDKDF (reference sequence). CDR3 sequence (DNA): TGTGCCACCAGCAGAGATGCAGGGATGAACACTGAAGCTTTCTTT. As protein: CATSRDAGMNTEAFF.

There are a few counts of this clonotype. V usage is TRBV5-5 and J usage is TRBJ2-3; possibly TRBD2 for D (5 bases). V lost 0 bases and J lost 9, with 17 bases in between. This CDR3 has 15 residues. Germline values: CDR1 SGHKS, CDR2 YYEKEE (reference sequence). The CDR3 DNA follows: TGTGCCAGCAGCTTGGGTCGGGGTTTAACTGGGACGCAGTATTTT. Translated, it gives CASSLGRGLTGTQYF.

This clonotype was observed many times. The CDR3 nucleotides are TGTGCCAGCAACGGGGGGGCAGGGCGTAATCTCCGACAGCCCCAGCATTTT. Residues: CASNGGAGRNLRQPQHF. The chain employs TRBV6-1 and TRBJ1-5, with D maybe TRBD1 (6 bases). The CDR3 is 17 amino acids. The ends were cut back, 7 bases at V and 7 bases at J, with 26 bases in the middle. CDR1 is MNHNS, CDR2 SASEGT, per germline.

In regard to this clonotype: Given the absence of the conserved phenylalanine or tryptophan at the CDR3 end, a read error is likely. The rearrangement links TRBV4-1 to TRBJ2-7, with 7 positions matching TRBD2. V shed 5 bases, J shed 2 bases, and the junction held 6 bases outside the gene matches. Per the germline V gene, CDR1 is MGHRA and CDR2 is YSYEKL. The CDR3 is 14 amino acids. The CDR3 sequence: CASSCGLVAYEQYL. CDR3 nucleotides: TGCGCCAGCAGCTGTGGACTAGTTGCCTACGAGCAGTACCTC.

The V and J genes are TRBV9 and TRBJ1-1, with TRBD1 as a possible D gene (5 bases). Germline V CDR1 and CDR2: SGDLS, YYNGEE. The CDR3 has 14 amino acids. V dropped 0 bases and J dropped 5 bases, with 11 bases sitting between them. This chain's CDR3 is CASSVAVGGTEAFF. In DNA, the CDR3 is TGTGCCAGCAGCGTAGCCGTGGGGGGAACTGAAGCTTTCTTT.

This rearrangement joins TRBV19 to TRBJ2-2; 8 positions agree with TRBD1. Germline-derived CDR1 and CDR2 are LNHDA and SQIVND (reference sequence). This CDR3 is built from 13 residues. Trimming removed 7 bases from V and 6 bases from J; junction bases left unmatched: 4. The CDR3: CASTDRGAGELFF. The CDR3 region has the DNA TGTGCCAGTACCGACAGGGGCGCCGGGGAGCTGTTTTTT.

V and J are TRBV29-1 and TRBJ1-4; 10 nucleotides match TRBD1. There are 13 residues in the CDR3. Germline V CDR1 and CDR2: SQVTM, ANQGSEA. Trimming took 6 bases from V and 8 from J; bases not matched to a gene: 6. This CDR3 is CSVAPGQGEKLFF. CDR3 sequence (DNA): TGCAGCGTGGCACCGGGACAGGGGGAAAAACTGTTTTTT.

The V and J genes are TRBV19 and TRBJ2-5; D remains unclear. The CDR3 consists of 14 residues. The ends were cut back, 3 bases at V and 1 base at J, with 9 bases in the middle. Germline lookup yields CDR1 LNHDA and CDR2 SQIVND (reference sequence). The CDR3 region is CASSMVAVQETQYF. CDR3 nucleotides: TGTGCCAGTAGTATGGTGGCAGTCCAAGAGACCCAGTACTTC.

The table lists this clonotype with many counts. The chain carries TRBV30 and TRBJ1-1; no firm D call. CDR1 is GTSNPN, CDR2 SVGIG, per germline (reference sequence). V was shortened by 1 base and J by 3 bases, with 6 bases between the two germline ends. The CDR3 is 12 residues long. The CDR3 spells CAWSEEDTEAFF. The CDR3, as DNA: TGTGCCTGGAGTGAGGAGGACACTGAAGCTTTCTTT.

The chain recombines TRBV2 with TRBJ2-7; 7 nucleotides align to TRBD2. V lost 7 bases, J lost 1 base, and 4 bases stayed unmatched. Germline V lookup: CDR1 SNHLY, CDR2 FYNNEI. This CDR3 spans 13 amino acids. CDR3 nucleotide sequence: TGTGCCAGCAAGCTAGCGGTTTCCTACGAGCAGTACTTC. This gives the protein CASKLAVSYEQYF.

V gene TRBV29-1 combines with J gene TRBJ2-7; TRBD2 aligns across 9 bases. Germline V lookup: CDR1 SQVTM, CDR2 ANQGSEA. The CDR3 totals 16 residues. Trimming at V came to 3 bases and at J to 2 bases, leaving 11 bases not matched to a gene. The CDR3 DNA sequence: TGCAGCGTTGATGGGCTGGCTAGCGGGGTTGCCTACGAGCAGTACTTC. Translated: CSVDGLASGVAYEQYF.

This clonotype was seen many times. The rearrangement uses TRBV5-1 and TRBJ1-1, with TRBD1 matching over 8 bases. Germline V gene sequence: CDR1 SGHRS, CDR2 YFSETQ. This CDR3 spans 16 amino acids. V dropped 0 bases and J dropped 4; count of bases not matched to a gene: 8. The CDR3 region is CASSLAAGGGGTEAFF. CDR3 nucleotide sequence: TGCGCCAGCAGCTTGGCGGCAGGGGGCGGGGGCACTGAAGCTTTCTTT.

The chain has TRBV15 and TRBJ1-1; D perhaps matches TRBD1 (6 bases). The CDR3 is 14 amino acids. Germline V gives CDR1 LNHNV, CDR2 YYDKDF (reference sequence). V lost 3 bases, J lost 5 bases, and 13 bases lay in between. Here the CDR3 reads CATSRRQRGTEAFF. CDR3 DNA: TGTGCCACCAGCAGGCGACAAAGGGGGACTGAAGCTTTCTTT.

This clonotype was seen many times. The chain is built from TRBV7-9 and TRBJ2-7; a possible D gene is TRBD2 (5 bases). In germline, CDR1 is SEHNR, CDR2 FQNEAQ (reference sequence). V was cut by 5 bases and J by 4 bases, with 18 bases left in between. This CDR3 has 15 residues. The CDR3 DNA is TGTGCCAGCAGCCGACCCACTAGTTCGTCTTACGAGCAGTACTTC. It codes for CASSRPTSSSYEQYF.

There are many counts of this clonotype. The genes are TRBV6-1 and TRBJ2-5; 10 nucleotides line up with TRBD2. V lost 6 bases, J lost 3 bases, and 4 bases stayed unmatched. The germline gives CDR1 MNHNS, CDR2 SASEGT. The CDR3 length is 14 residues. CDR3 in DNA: TGTGCCAGCAGACTCGGACTAGCGGAAGAGACCCAGTACTTC. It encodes CASRLGLAEETQYF.

For the CDR3, the DNA is TGTGCCAGCTCACCGCAGGGAACAACAACTAATGAAAAACTGTTTTTT. Its protein is CASSPQGTTTNEKLFF. This chain joins TRBV18 and TRBJ1-4, with D possibly being TRBD1 (5 bases). CDR3 size: 16 residues. Germline CDR1 and CDR2: KGHSH and LQKENI. V lost 3 bases to trimming and J lost 0 bases, with 11 bases between them.

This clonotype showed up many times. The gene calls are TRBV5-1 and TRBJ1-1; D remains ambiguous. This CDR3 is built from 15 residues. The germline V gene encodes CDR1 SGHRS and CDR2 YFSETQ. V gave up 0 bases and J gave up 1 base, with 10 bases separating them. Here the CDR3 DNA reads TGCGCCAGCAGCTTGGGTGGAAATAGGAACACTGAAGCTTTCTTT. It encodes CASSLGGNRNTEAFF.

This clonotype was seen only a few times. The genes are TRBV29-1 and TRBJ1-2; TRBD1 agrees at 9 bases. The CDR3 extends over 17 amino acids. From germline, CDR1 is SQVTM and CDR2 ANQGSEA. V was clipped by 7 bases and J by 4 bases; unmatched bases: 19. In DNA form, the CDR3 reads TGCAGCGCTTCTTGGGTAGCGGGACAGGGCTGGGGCTATGGCTACACCTTC. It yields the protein CSASWVAGQGWGYGYTF.

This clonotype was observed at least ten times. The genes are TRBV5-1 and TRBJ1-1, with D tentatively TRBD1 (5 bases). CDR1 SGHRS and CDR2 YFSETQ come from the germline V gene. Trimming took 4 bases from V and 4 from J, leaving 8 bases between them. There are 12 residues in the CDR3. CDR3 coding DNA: TGCGCCAGCAGCCGGGGGTTCACTGAAGCTTTCTTT. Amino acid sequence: CASSRGFTEAFF.

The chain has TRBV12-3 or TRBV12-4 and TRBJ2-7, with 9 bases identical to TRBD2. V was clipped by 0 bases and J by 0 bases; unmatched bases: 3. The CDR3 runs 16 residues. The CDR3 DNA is TGTGCCAGCAGTTTAGCGGGGACTAGCTTCTCCTACGAGCAGTACTTC. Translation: CASSLAGTSFSYEQYF.